One and the same sample provided the 3 T cell receptor beta chains below, sequenced in a study of blood T cells in healthy people across ages. Primers used in a second PCR of roughly 7 to 12 cycles were a sample-barcoded 5' primer and a J-beta primer mix. Via MiXCR, TCRdb re-called the 5' RACE reads, giving one row per CDR3 protein. The profile shows 550,000 to 700,000 distinct CDR3 sequences, 25% to 30% of them singletons. Specimen: blood. These receptors were collected from a woman in her seventies in good health.

This clonotype has just a few counts. V usage is TRBV3-1 and J usage is TRBJ1-4; no reliable D call. This CDR3 has 13 residues. The germline CDR1 and CDR2 sequences are LGHDT and YNNKEL (reference sequence). Trimming took 2 bases from V and 10 from J, leaving 11 bases between them. The CDR3 is CASSQPIQRKLFF. The CDR3 nucleotides read TGTGCCAGCAGCCAACCTATCCAGCGAAAACTGTTTTTT.

The chain joins TRBV18 to TRBJ2-7; TRBD1 agrees at 7 bases. The CDR3 runs 15 residues. Germline CDR1 KGHSH, CDR2 LQKENI. J was trimmed by 3 bases and V by 5 bases; bases with no gene match: 10. The CDR3 DNA sequence: TGTGCCAGCTCAGGGACAGTGGGGAGCATCTACGAGCAGTACTTC. As protein: CASSGTVGSIYEQYF. The entire variable domain, with the rest obtained from reference TRBV18 and TRBJ2-7, is as follows: NAGVMQNPRHLVRRRGQEARLRCSPMKGHSHVYWYRQLPEEGLKFMVYLQKENIIDESGMPKERFSAEFPKEGPSILRIQQVVRGDSAAYFCASSGTVGSIYEQYFGPGTRLTVT.

The chain joins TRBV7-2 to TRBJ2-3, with 9 bases lining up with TRBD2. The CDR3 is 16 residues long. Germline values: CDR1 SGHTA, CDR2 FQGNSA. V was clipped by 3 bases and J by 0 bases; unmatched bases: 4. The DNA for the CDR3 is TGTGCCAGCAGCTTCAGTAGCGGGGGCAGCACAGATACGCAGTATTTT. Amino acids: CASSFSSGGSTDTQYF.